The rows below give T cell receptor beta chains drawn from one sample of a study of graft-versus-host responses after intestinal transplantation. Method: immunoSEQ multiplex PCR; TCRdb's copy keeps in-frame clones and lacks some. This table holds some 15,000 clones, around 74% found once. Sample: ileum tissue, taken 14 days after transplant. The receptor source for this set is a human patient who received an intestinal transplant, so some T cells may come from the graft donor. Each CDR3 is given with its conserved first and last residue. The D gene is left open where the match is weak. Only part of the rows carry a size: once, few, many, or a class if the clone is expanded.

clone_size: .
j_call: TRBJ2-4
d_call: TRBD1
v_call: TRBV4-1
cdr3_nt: TGCGCCAGCAGCCAAGATGGGACAGGGGGGAACATTCAGTACTTC
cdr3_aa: CASSQDGTGGNIQYF

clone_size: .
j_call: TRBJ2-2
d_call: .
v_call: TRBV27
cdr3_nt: TGTGCCAGCAGTTTAAAGCCCCCGGACGGGTCGAACACCGGGGAGCTGTTTTTT
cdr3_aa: CASSLKPPDGSNTGELFF

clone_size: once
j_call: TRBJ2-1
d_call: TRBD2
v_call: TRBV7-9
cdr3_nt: TGTGCATCGGCTAGCGGCCTATACAATGAGCAGTTCTTC
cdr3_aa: CASASGLYNEQFF

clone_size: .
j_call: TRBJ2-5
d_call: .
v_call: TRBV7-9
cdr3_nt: TGTGCCAGCAGCGGGGGGACCCAAGAGACCCAGTACTTC
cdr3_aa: CASSGGTQETQYF

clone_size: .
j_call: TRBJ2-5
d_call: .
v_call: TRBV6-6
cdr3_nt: TGTGCCAGCAGTTACCGGCGGGGGCGCGGAACGGAGACCCAGTACTTC
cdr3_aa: CASSYRRGRGTETQYF

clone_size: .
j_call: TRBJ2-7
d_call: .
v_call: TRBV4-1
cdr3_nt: TGCGCCAGCCAAGCGGGCCCACCCTACGAGCAGTACTTC
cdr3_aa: CASQAGPPYEQYF

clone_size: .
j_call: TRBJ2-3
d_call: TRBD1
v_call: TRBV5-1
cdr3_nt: TGCGCCAGCATTTGGGACAGGGCCGACGAGGGGGGCCTCACAGATACGCAGTATTTT
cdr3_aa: CASIWDRADEGGLTDTQYF

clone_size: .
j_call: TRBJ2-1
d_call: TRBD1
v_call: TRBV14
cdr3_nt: TGTGCCAGCAGCCAACGCGGACAGGGGAAATCCCACAATGAGCAGTTCTTC
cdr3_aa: CASSQRGQGKSHNEQFF

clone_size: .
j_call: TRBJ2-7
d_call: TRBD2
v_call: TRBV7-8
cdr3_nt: TGTGCCAGCAGCGAATTACTAGCGCCCCACGAGCAGTACTTC
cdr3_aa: CASSELLAPHEQYF

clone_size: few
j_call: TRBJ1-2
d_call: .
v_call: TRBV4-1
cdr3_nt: TGCGCCAGCAGCCAAGACGGCGGCAGGGCGGACTATGGCTACACCTTC
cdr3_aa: CASSQDGGRADYGYTF

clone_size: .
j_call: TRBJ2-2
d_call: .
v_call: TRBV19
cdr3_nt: TGTGCCAGTAGCCCCACGGTGGGGCTGTTTTTT
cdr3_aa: CASSPTVGLFF

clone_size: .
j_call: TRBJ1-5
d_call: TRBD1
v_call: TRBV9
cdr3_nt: TGTGCCAGCAGCGGGACAGGTTATAGCAATCAGCCCCAGCATTTT
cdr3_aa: CASSGTGYSNQPQHF

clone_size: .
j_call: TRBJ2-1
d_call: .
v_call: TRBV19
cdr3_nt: TGTGCCAGTAGTATATCTAGGGATGAGCAGTTCTTC
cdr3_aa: CASSISRDEQFF

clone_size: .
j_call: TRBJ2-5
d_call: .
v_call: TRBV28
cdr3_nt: TGTGCCAGCAGTTTGCCCTCATGGAAGACCCAGTACTTC
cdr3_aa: CASSLPSWKTQYF